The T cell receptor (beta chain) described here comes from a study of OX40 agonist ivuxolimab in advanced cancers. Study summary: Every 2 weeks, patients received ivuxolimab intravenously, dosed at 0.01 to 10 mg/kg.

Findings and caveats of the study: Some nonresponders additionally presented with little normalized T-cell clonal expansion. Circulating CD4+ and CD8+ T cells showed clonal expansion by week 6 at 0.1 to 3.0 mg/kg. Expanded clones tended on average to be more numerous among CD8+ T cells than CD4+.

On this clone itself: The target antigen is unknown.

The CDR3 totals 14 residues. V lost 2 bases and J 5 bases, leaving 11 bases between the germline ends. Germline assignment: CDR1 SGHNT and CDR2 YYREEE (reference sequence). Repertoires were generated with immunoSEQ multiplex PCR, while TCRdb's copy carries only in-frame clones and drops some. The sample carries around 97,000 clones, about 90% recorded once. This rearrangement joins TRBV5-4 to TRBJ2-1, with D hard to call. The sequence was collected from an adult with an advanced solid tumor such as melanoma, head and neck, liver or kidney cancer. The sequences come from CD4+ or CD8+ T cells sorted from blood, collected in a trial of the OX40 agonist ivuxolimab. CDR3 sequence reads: CASSFYRDNNEQFF. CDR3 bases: TGTGCCAGCAGCTTTTATCGAGATAACAATGAGCAGTTCTTC.